Below, 6 T cell receptor beta chains from the same sample are listed, as sequenced in a study of T cell changes during pregnancy in multiple sclerosis. Sequenced by immunoSEQ multiplex PCR; TCRdb stores in-frame clones only, minus some. The sample holds approximately 60,000 clones; around nine tenths are singletons and the top ten take roughly 5%. Sequenced material: peripheral blood from another person, used as feeder cells. Receptors were obtained from a human donor whose cells served as feeder cells for cultures in a pregnancy study.

A single count supports this clone. This chain connects TRBV11-1 to TRBJ2-6; D might be TRBD1 (5 bases). The germline V gene encodes CDR1 SGHAT and CDR2 FQDESV (reference sequence). Trimming cost V 5 bases and J 2 bases, with 10 bases left between them. The CDR3 contains 15 residues. CDR3 DNA: TGTGCCAGCAGCGCAGGGATTCCTGGGGCCAACGTCCTGACTTTC. Translating gives CASSAGIPGANVLTF.

The chain combines TRBV19 with TRBJ2-7; 9 bases are a match to TRBD1. The germline V gene encodes CDR1 LNHDA and CDR2 SQIVND (reference sequence). Germline trimming cut 4 bases from V and 3 bases from J; bases unmatched to any gene: 1. This CDR3 is 13 amino acids long. CDR3 sequence: CASSRDRDYEQYF. CDR3 nucleotide sequence: TGTGCCAGTAGTAGGGACAGGGACTACGAGCAGTACTTC.

This clone was seen a few times. The chain employs TRBV5-3 and TRBJ1-2; a possible D gene is TRBD1 (5 bases). TRBV5-3 is an ORF, with its function uncertain. CDR3 length equals 10 residues. Between the trimmed V and J ends, which lost 5 bases and 8 bases, there was a span of 7 bases. The CDR3: CARSRGGYTF. In DNA form, the CDR3 reads TGTGCCAGAAGTCGGGGCGGCTACACCTTC.

This chain uses TRBV6-5 with TRBJ1-6; perhaps TRBD1 as D (5 bases). V lost 0 bases, J lost 8 bases, and 11 bases lay in between. This CDR3 is built from 15 residues. CDR1 is MNHEY and CDR2 is SVGAGI in the germline V gene. The CDR3 nucleotides are TGTGCCAGCAGTTACTCGGCAGGGCGGGATTCACCCCTCCACTTT. Its translation: CASSYSAGRDSPLHF.

J is TRBJ2-1 and V is TRBV18; 9 bases fit TRBD1. From germline, CDR1 is KGHSH and CDR2 LQKENI. V lost 4 bases and J lost 3; bases outside the gene matches: 10. This CDR3 has 17 amino acids. CDR3 nucleotides: TGTGCCAGCTCACTCTACGGGGCGGGACAGGGCTACAATGAGCAGTTCTTC. Its translation: CASSLYGAGQGYNEQFF.

The V call is TRBV6-1, the J call TRBJ2-7, with 12 bases lining up with TRBD2. The CDR3 has 16 residues. Unmatched junction bases numbered 9, after V lost 6 bases and J lost 3 bases. Germline loops: CDR1 MNHNS, CDR2 SASEGT. The CDR3 sequence is CASRERLAGDLYEQYF. CDR3 nucleotides: TGTGCCAGCAGGGAACGACTAGCGGGGGACCTCTACGAGCAGTACTTC.